This T cell receptor (beta chain) comes out of a study of T cell responses to AZD1222 COVID-19 vaccine. Overall study findings and caveats: Receipt of two AZD1222 doses was followed by a rise in Spike-specific TCR breadth and depth. CD4 TCRs associated with vaccination spanned spike, dominating at 160-218 and 743-854. Reportedly, close to half of spike-specific TCRs are directed against unmutated variant regions. Repertoires were obtained only post-peak T cell response.

Some clones are missing from TCRdb's copy, which holds only in-frame ones; the method was immunoSEQ multiplex PCR. The sample holds over 150,000 clones, 80% to 95% seen once. On this clone: As yet, its antigen is unknown.

The CDR3 runs to 16 residues. V dropped 0 bases and J dropped 6 bases, with 15 bases sitting between them. Germline loops: CDR1 SGHDT, CDR2 YYEEEE. The rearrangement links TRBV5-6 to TRBJ2-2; possibly TRBD2 for D (7 bases). This receptor was obtained from an adult who received the MenACWY meningococcal vaccine as a control. The specimen was peripheral blood, collected 28 days after the second dose of the MenACWY control vaccine. CDR3 loop: CASSLAGGRAAGELFF. The CDR3 DNA reads TGTGCCAGCAGCTTGGCGGGGGGCAGGGCGGCCGGGGAGCTGTTTTTT.